This TCR beta chain emerged from a study of cytomegalovirus exposure and HLA in healthy donors. The PCR was carried out with 60 Vbeta primers and 13 Jbeta primers. Assay: immunoSEQ multiplex PCR; the TCRdb copy retains only in-frame clones and omits some. The data show around 150,000 clones, more than 70% seen once. About this clone itself: Its antigen remains unknown.

CDR1 is KGHSH, CDR2 LQKENI, per germline. The CDR3 is 17 residues long. V was shortened by 5 bases and J by 4 bases, with 18 bases between the two germline ends. General study points: Relative to equally common others, HLA-associated TCR beta chains showed greater clonal expansion in a later analysis.

V and J are TRBV18 and TRBJ2-6; D may be TRBD1 (5 bases). Sequenced material: PBMCs. This clonotype originated in a man over 45 in good health and CMV-seropositive. For the CDR3, the DNA is TGTGCCAGCTCAACCGCTACTTACAGGAGCGGGGCCAACGTCCTGACTTTC. Protein: CASSTATYRSGANVLTF.